The 3 T cell receptor beta chains reported below all come from one sample, sequenced in a study of shared clonotypes between healthy human individuals. Sequencing was performed with immunoSEQ multiplex PCR; in TCRdb, only in-frame clones are kept and a portion is missing. The sample consists of a few million clones, 90% to 95% of them appearing once. The sequenced sample consisted of naive CD4+ T cells sorted from blood. Subset here: CD45RA+ positively selected. The receptors here all came from a man in his late teens or twenties in good health.

V and J are TRBV4-1 and TRBJ2-3; TRBD2 agrees at 12 bases. J lost 4 bases, V lost 0 bases, and 11 bases had no gene match. The germline V gene has CDR1 MGHRA and CDR2 YSYEKL. The CDR3 is 19 residues long. The chain's CDR3 is CASSQDTPRLAGVSDTQYF. CDR3 bases: TGCGCCAGCAGCCAAGATACCCCCCGACTAGCGGGAGTCTCAGATACGCAGTATTTT.

The rearrangement joins TRBV7-8 to TRBJ1-2, with D uncertain. This CDR3 contains 14 residues. The ends were cut back, 4 bases at V and 7 bases at J, with 16 bases in the middle. Germline lookup yields CDR1 SGHVS and CDR2 FQNEAQ. The CDR3 region is CASSSPGLKAGYTF. DNA of the CDR3: TGTGCCAGCAGCTCGCCGGGCTTGAAAGCTGGCTACACCTTC.

About this clone itself: The sample holds other DNA sequences that translate to the same CDR3. The rearrangement links TRBV7-2 to TRBJ1-1; no firm D call. The CDR3 length is 13 residues. The ends were cut back, 2 bases at V and 0 bases at J, with 4 bases in the middle. Germline values: CDR1 SGHTA, CDR2 FQGNSA. CDR3 nucleotide sequence: TGTGCCAGCAGCTTATCTGTGAACACTGAAGCTTTCTTT. This translates into CASSLSVNTEAFF.